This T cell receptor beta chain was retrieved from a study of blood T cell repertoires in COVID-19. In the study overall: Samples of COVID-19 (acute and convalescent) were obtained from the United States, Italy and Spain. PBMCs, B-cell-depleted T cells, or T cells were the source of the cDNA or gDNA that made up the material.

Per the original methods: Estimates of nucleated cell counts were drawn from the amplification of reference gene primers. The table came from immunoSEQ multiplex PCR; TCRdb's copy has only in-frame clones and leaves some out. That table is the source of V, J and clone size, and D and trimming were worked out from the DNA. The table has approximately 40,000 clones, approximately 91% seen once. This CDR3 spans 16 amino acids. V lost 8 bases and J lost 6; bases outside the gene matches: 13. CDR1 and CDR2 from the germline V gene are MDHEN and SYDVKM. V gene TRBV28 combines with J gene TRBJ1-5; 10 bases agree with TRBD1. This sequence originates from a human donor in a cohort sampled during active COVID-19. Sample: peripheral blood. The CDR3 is CASRKGDRGVRQPQHF. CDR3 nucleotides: TGTGCCAGCCGAAAGGGGGACAGGGGAGTACGTCAGCCCCAGCATTTT.